The next 16 T cell receptor beta chains were all read from a single sample in a study of T cell repertoires in cytomegalovirus infection (dated by TCRdb to between 2019 and 2020). Sequenced on an Illumina HiSeq 1500. The raw public reads went through TCRdb reprocessing: fastp at Q25, MiXCR clone calling, in-frame beta chains kept. Under each unique CDR3 protein, matching rows form one entry showing the most common genes and DNA. The sample table contains 200,000 to 250,000 distinct CDR3 sequences; only one count was recorded for around an eighth of them. The ten top clones hold approximately 1.6% of the sample. Input material: PBMCs. These receptors were obtained from a human donor in good health (CMV status not recorded). Some clones in this sample may be carry-over from other donors' samples.

Comment on this clonotype: This may be a read error: a much more frequent sequence differs by one nucleotide. V gene TRBV7-3 combines with J gene TRBJ2-5; 15 nucleotides line up with TRBD2. Germline V gene sequence: CDR1 SGHTA, CDR2 FQGTGA. CDR3 length: 19 amino acids. The CDR3 nucleotides read TGTGTCAGCAGCTTGGGGAGAGGACTAGCGGGAGGGTTGGGCGAGACCCAGTACTTC. It yields the protein CVSSLGRGLAGGLGETQYF.

This clonotype was recorded many times. The V gene is TRBV6-1, the J gene TRBJ2-6, with D possibly called TRBD1 or TRBD2 (6 bases each). The ends were cut back, 6 bases at V and 3 bases at J, with 12 bases in the middle. The CDR3 extends over 15 amino acids. The germline V gene has CDR1 MNHNS and CDR2 SASEGT. The CDR3 DNA sequence: TGTGCCAGCAGCCAAAGGGGGGTTGGGGCCAACGTCCTGACTTTC. This gives the protein CASSQRGVGANVLTF.

This clonotype came up many times. The chain recombines TRBV7-2 with TRBJ2-3; 9 nucleotides match TRBD2. The germline CDR1 and CDR2 sequences are SGHTA and FQGNSA. V lost 7 bases to trimming and J lost 0 bases; unmatched junction nucleotides: 5. This CDR3 contains 15 residues. CDR3 coding DNA: TGTGCCAGCACCATAGCGGGGGCCAGCACAGATACGCAGTATTTT. This translates into CASTIAGASTDTQYF.

This clonotype was found a few times. V gene TRBV7-2 combines with J gene TRBJ2-6; D is ambiguous. Germline V CDR1 and CDR2: SGHTA, FQGNSA. V dropped 1 base and J dropped 1 base, with 8 bases sitting between them. This CDR3 region has 16 residues. CDR3 protein: CASSLESASGANVLTF. As DNA, the CDR3 is TGTGCCAGCAGCTTAGAGAGCGCTTCTGGGGCCAACGTCCTGACTTTC.

This clonotype was observed at least ten times. The chain links TRBV7-3 to TRBJ2-1, with 7 bases matching TRBD2. The germline gives CDR1 SGHTA, CDR2 FQGTGA. CDR3 size: 15 residues. V gave up 7 bases and J gave up 4 bases; unmatched junction bases: 10. CDR3 residues: CASTPSLAPYNEQFF. The CDR3 bases are TGTGCCAGCACCCCATCACTAGCGCCATACAATGAGCAGTTCTTC.

The table lists this clonotype with many counts. The J gene is TRBJ1-6, the V gene TRBV28; no clear D. The CDR3 loop spans 12 amino acids. The V gene's germline CDR1 is MDHEN and CDR2 SYDVKM. The V gene lost 3 bases and the J gene lost 11 bases, with 8 bases spanning the gap. The CDR3 loop is CASSFGRPPLHF. CDR3 DNA: TGTGCCAGCAGTTTCGGTCGGCCACCCCTCCACTTT.

Ten or more counts support this clonotype. This rearrangement joins TRBV7-2 to TRBJ2-2; D gene unclear. Germline-derived CDR1 and CDR2 are SGHTA and FQGNSA. The CDR3 consists of 12 residues. With 4 bases removed from V and 7 bases from J, the gap between germline ends came to 7 bases. The CDR3 sequence is CASSYRVGELFF. The CDR3 DNA is TGTGCCAGCAGCTACAGAGTCGGGGAGCTGTTTTTT.

At least ten counts were recorded for this clonotype. This chain connects TRBV24-1 to TRBJ2-7; 9 nucleotides agree with TRBD1. The germline V gene encodes CDR1 KGHDR and CDR2 SFDVKD. J was trimmed by 2 bases and V by 3 bases; bases with no gene match: 4. The CDR3 consists of 15 residues. This CDR3 reads CATSDPGTGTYEQYF. The CDR3 DNA sequence: TGTGCCACCAGTGATCCCGGGACAGGGACCTACGAGCAGTACTTC.

This clonotype was detected only a few times. V usage is TRBV28 and J usage is TRBJ1-5; D is perhaps TRBD1 (6 bases). V was pared by 7 bases and J by 6 bases, with 22 bases between. The length of the CDR3 is 16 residues. Per germline, CDR1 MDHEN and CDR2 SYDVKM. CDR3 bases: TGTGCCAGCACCGAACGACAGGCAGCTCTCTCTCAGCCCCAGCATTTT. Protein sequence: CASTERQAALSQPQHF.

This clonotype came up many times. The chain combines TRBV7-2 with TRBJ2-2; D possibly corresponds to TRBD2 (7 bases). Germline lookup yields CDR1 SGHTA and CDR2 FQGNSA. The CDR3 covers 15 residues. Trimming removed 2 bases from V and 6 bases from J, with 13 bases in between. As DNA, the CDR3 is TGTGCCAGCAGCTTAAGTGGGGGGGCCTCCGGGGAGCTGTTTTTT. Protein product: CASSLSGGASGELFF.

This clonotype has ten or more counts. V and J are TRBV7-2 and TRBJ2-5; 9 bases are shared with TRBD2. The CDR3 is 19 residues long. The trim removed 1 base at V and 4 bases at J, leaving 16 bases unmatched. Germline CDR1 reads SGHTA; CDR2 reads FQGNSA. CDR3 residues: CASSLGLSFAGGPGETQYF. Here the CDR3 DNA reads TGTGCCAGCAGCTTAGGTCTTTCTTTTGCGGGGGGGCCGGGAGAGACCCAGTACTTC. Combining the CDR3 with reference TRBV7-2 and TRBJ2-5 gives the whole variable domain GAGVSQSPSNKVTEKGKDVELRCDPISGHTALYWYRQSLGQGLEFLIYFQGNSAPDKSGLPSDRFSAERTGGSVSTLTIQRTQQEDSAVYLCASSLGLSFAGGPGETQYFGPGTRLLVL.

The chain carries TRBV29-1 and TRBJ2-3; 8 bases fit TRBD2. This CDR3 spans 13 amino acids. The germline V gene encodes CDR1 SQVTM and CDR2 ANQGSEA. V shed 4 bases, J shed 4 bases, and the junction held 4 bases outside the gene matches. The CDR3 DNA follows: TGCAGCGTTGGGGCGACTAGCGCAGATACGCAGTATTTT. It codes for CSVGATSADTQYF.

This clonotype was detected many times. The gene calls are TRBV4-2 and TRBJ2-1; 8 bases fit TRBD2. This CDR3 comprises 14 residues. The germline gives CDR1 LGHNA, CDR2 YNFKEQ. J was trimmed by 4 bases and V by 3 bases; bases with no gene match: 2. The CDR3 loop is CASSQKREYNEQFF. CDR3 sequence (DNA): TGTGCCAGCAGCCAGAAGCGGGAGTACAATGAGCAGTTCTTC.

This clonotype was seen repeatedly, ten times or more. The J gene is TRBJ2-4, the V gene TRBV7-2; D call uncertain. CDR1 and CDR2 (germline): SGHTA, FQGNSA. The length of the CDR3 is 12 residues. The V gene lost 6 bases and the J gene lost 5 bases, with 8 bases spanning the gap. The CDR3 here is CASSPTENIQYF. The CDR3 bases are TGTGCCAGCAGTCCGACGGAAAACATTCAGTACTTC.

This clonotype was recorded at least ten times. The J gene is TRBJ2-2, the V gene TRBV6-2 or TRBV6-3, with 10 bases fitting TRBD1. The CDR3 spans 18 residues. Trimming at V came to 2 bases and at J to 1 base, leaving 7 bases not matched to a gene. Germline V gene lookup returns CDR1 MNHEY and CDR2 SVGEGT. The CDR3 is CASSYPDRGLLNTGELFF. In nucleotides, the CDR3 is TGTGCCAGCAGTTACCCGGACAGGGGGTTGTTGAACACCGGGGAGCTGTTTTTT.

In its sample, this clonotype was seen many times. The chain combines TRBV12-3 or TRBV12-4 with TRBJ2-5; 12 bases are shared with TRBD2. CDR3 length equals 15 residues. V was pared by 6 bases and J by 4 bases, with 6 bases of the junction left unmatched. CDR3 in DNA: TGTGCCAGCAGGTCACCGGGACTAGCGGGAGAGACCCAGTACTTC. Translated: CASRSPGLAGETQYF.